The 8 T cell receptor beta chains given below trace back to one sample, sequenced in a study of shared clonotypes between healthy human individuals. Profiled with immunoSEQ multiplex PCR; TCRdb holds only in-frame clones, not every one. This repertoire shows about 330,000 clones, around 67% found once; its top ten account for 10%. Sequencing was carried out using memory CD4+ T cells sorted from blood. As for subset: CD45RA-negative fraction. The receptors come from a young man in good health.

As DNA, the CDR3 is TGTGCCAGCAGGACTCAGGGACAGGGGCGCTACGAGCAGTACTTC. This translates into CASRTQGQGRYEQYF. The chain couples TRBV6-5 to TRBJ2-7; 10 bases agree with TRBD1. Germline CDR1 is MNHEY and CDR2 is SVGAGI. Losses at the gene ends were 6 bases for V and 3 bases for J; bases not matched to a gene: 8. The CDR3 length is 15 residues.

This chain links TRBV7-9 with TRBJ2-5; 10 nucleotides align to TRBD1. This CDR3 comprises 19 residues. Germline CDR1 SEHNR, CDR2 FQNEAQ (reference sequence). Unmatched junction bases numbered 15, after V lost 0 bases and J lost 5 bases. As DNA, the CDR3 is TGTGCCAGCAGCTTAGCAGGGGACAGGGGATGGGGCCCAGGCGAGACCCAGTACTTC. Its protein is CASSLAGDRGWGPGETQYF.

This clone was counted a few times. The gene calls are TRBV11-2 and TRBJ2-1, with 8 bases identical to TRBD1. This CDR3 spans 15 amino acids. In germline, CDR1 is SGHAT, CDR2 FQNNGV. With V trimmed by 4 bases and J by 2 bases, 4 bases remained unmatched. The CDR3 protein is CASSSQGDAYNEQFF. The CDR3 DNA follows: TGTGCCAGCAGCTCACAGGGGGACGCCTACAATGAGCAGTTCTTC.

J is TRBJ2-7 and V is TRBV6-6; 7 bases line up with TRBD1. Germline values: CDR1 MNHNY, CDR2 SVGAGI (reference sequence). J was trimmed by 5 bases and V by 0 bases; bases with no gene match: 7. The CDR3 sequence is 15 residues long. The CDR3 nucleotides read TGTGCCAGCAGTTACTCAACCAGGGGGAGAGACGAGCAGTACTTC. It specifies CASSYSTRGRDEQYF.

This chain joins TRBV18 and TRBJ1-4; a weak D match, TRBD1 (5 bases). V was cut by 6 bases and J by 0 bases, with 17 bases left in between. The CDR3 sequence is 17 residues long. Germline V CDR1 and CDR2: KGHSH, LQKENI. The CDR3 sequence: CASSRNGRAATNEKLFF. CDR3 DNA: TGTGCCAGCTCGAGAAACGGCAGGGCCGCAACTAATGAAAAACTGTTTTTT.

This CDR3 reads CASSMPRLRGNTGELFF. In nucleotides, the CDR3 is TGTGCCAGTAGTATGCCAAGACTCAGGGGTAACACCGGGGAGCTGTTTTTT. The chain joins TRBV19 to TRBJ2-2; a possible D gene is TRBD1 (6 bases). The CDR3 consists of 17 residues. V gave up 3 bases and J gave up 2 bases, with 16 bases separating them. Per germline, CDR1 LNHDA and CDR2 SQIVND (reference sequence).

This clone was recorded a few times. This rearrangement joins TRBV2 to TRBJ2-7; TRBD1 matches 12 bases. The junction had 4 bases not matched to a gene; V was cut back by 4 bases and J by 6 bases. This CDR3 comprises 14 residues. Germline loops: CDR1 SNHLY, CDR2 FYNNEI. In nucleotides, the CDR3 is TGTGCCAGCAGTGGGGGGACAGGGGGCCGCGAGCAGTACTTC. Protein: CASSGGTGGREQYF.

The chain couples TRBV7-2 to TRBJ2-7; 8 nucleotides align to TRBD2. This CDR3 spans 14 amino acids. CDR1 is SGHTA and CDR2 is FQGNSA in the germline V gene. V lost 5 bases to trimming and J lost 2 bases; unmatched junction nucleotides: 5. The CDR3 loop is CASSKTGGPYEQYF. DNA for the CDR3: TGTGCCAGCAGCAAGACGGGAGGGCCCTACGAGCAGTACTTC.